Presented here are 24 T cell receptor beta chains from one specimen sequenced in a study of human T cells and chemical hapten exposure. The time point denotes: pre-sensitization, week 0. Indicated treatment: therapeutic diphenylcyclopropenone sensitization with weekly scalp DPC. One entry per CDR3 protein results from TCRdb running MiXCR on the RACE reads. The data hold more than 150,000 distinct CDR3 sequences, with almost 30% observed a single time. The material sequenced was whole blood, taken in connection with sensitization to the hapten diphenylcyclopropenone (DPC). These receptor sequences come from a woman aged 30 to 39 with alopecia areata. Some clones in this sample may be carry-over from other donors' samples.

V usage is TRBV7-8 and J usage is TRBJ1-1; D is ambiguous. The V gene lost 4 bases and the J gene lost 5 bases, with 11 bases spanning the gap. This CDR3 has 13 residues. CDR1 and CDR2 from the germline V gene are SGHVS and FQNEAQ. The CDR3 coding sequence is TGTGCCAGCAGCTACGGGGTCGGGACTGAAGCTTTCTTT. Encoded protein: CASSYGVGTEAFF.

With respect to this clonotype: It is likely a read error, because the conserved phenylalanine at the end of the CDR3 is missing. The chain links TRBV27 to TRBJ1-4; the D gene is possibly TRBD1 (6 bases). The germline V and J ends were trimmed by 3 bases and 7 bases, with 12 bases remaining between them. CDR1 MNHEY and CDR2 SMNVEV come from the germline V gene (reference sequence). The CDR3 length is 14 residues. This CDR3 is CASSFREGGEKLFS. In nucleotides, the CDR3 is TGTGCCAGCAGTTTTAGGGAGGGGGGTGAAAAACTGTTTTCT.

The chain is built from TRBV7-2 and TRBJ2-3, with D possibly being TRBD2 (6 bases). The germline V gene encodes CDR1 SGHTA and CDR2 FQGNSA. The ends were cut back, 2 bases at V and 11 bases at J, with 11 bases in the middle. CDR3 length: 12 residues. CDR3: CASSLPGAGQYF. The CDR3 DNA sequence: TGTGCCAGCAGCTTACCGGGAGCGGGGCAGTATTTT.

The chain combines TRBV19 with TRBJ1-2; D remains ambiguous. CDR3 length: 15 amino acids. Deletions cut 4 bases from V and 4 bases from J, with 16 bases between. Germline lookup yields CDR1 LNHDA and CDR2 SQIVND (reference sequence). CDR3 in amino acids: CASSKGLSAAYGYTF. CDR3 sequence (DNA): TGTGCCAGTAGTAAAGGGCTTTCGGCCGCCTATGGCTACACCTTC. The full variable domain, its missing parts supplied by reference TRBV19 and TRBJ1-2, is DGGITQSPKYLFRKEGQNVTLSCEQNLNHDAMYWYRQDPGQGLRLIYYSQIVNDFQKGDIAEGYSVSREKKESFPLTVTSAQKNPTAFYLCASSKGLSAAYGYTFGSGTRLTVV.

The chain couples TRBV20-1 to TRBJ1-5; D is possibly TRBD1 (5 bases). The CDR3 length is 13 residues. CDR1 is DFQATT, CDR2 SNEGSKA, per germline (reference sequence). Deletions cut 5 bases from V and 4 bases from J, with 12 bases between. This CDR3 reads CSAATGGNQPQHF. In nucleotides, the CDR3 is TGCAGTGCTGCGACGGGGGGGAATCAGCCCCAGCATTTT.

This rearrangement joins TRBV7-9 to TRBJ1-1, with 8 bases fitting TRBD1. Germline CDR1 and CDR2: SEHNR and FQNEAQ (reference sequence). The CDR3 covers 13 residues. J was trimmed by 7 bases and V by 5 bases; bases with no gene match: 6. CDR3 in amino acids: CASSPGTGREAFF. The CDR3 DNA reads as TGTGCCAGCAGCCCCGGGACAGGACGTGAAGCTTTCTTT.

In this sample, this clonotype turned up a few times. V is TRBV7-6 and J is TRBJ2-5; tentatively, D is TRBD2 (7 bases). Trimming stripped 4 bases from V and 7 bases from J, with 13 bases between. Looked up from germline, CDR1 is SGHVS and CDR2 is FNYEAQ. The length of the CDR3 is 13 residues. CDR3: CASSSGGRTTQYF. For the CDR3, the DNA is TGTGCCAGCAGCTCGGGGGGCCGCACGACCCAGTACTTC.

This clonotype was seen a few times. J is TRBJ2-7 and V is TRBV28, with TRBD1 as a possible D gene (6 bases). Trimming removed 4 bases at V and 4 bases at J, with 14 bases between. Germline V CDR1 and CDR2: MDHEN, SYDVKM. The CDR3 extends over 14 amino acids. CDR3 residues: CASSSNRVGYEQYF. In DNA form, the CDR3 reads TGTGCCAGCAGTTCAAACAGGGTTGGGTACGAGCAGTACTTC.

This clonotype occurred a few times. The rearrangement uses TRBV18 and TRBJ1-1, with D unclear. The CDR3 length is 15 residues. The germline V and J ends were trimmed by 0 bases and 5 bases, with 13 bases remaining between them. Germline V gene sequence: CDR1 KGHSH, CDR2 LQKENI. In DNA form, the CDR3 reads TGTGCCAGCTCACCACCGGGGAACGTGGGAACTGAAGCTTTCTTT. This codes for CASSPPGNVGTEAFF.

V gene TRBV20-1 combines with J gene TRBJ2-7, with 11 bases aligning to TRBD2. CDR3 length equals 19 residues. Germline V gene data show CDR1 as DFQATT and CDR2 as SNEGSKA (reference sequence). J gave up 0 bases and V 0 bases, and 13 bases lay outside the gene matches. The CDR3 protein is CSARDLAGGPDSSSYEQYF. The CDR3 DNA is TGCAGTGCTAGAGATTTAGCGGGAGGGCCAGACTCGAGCTCCTACGAGCAGTACTTC.

V is TRBV7-2 and J is TRBJ1-2; D is perhaps TRBD1 (6 bases). The V gene lost 6 bases and the J gene lost 10 bases, with 18 bases spanning the gap. The CDR3 consists of 13 residues. CDR1 SGHTA and CDR2 FQGNSA come from the germline V gene. CDR3 residues: CASSRRDKSLYTF. DNA of the CDR3: TGTGCCAGCAGTCGCCGGGACAAATCTCTCTACACCTTC.

The chain couples TRBV7-9 to TRBJ2-3, with TRBD2 matching 8 bases. J lost 4 bases, V lost 5 bases, and 8 bases had no gene match. The V gene's germline CDR1 is SEHNR and CDR2 FQNEAQ (reference sequence). The CDR3 is 15 residues long. CDR3 nucleotide sequence: TGTGCCAGCAGCGCTGTAGCGGGAACTGCAGATACGCAGTATTTT. Translation gives CASSAVAGTADTQYF.

The gene calls are TRBV20-1 and TRBJ1-1; 7 bases are a match to TRBD1. This CDR3 contains 12 residues. Germline V CDR1 and CDR2: DFQATT, SNEGSKA (reference sequence). With 6 bases clipped from V and 7 bases from J, the junction kept 8 bases outside the gene matches. The CDR3 nucleotides are TGCAGTGCACAGAGGGGGCTCGGTGAAGCTTTCTTT. It is translated as CSAQRGLGEAFF.

As concerns this clonotype: Germline and junction disagree at one end, which may indicate a read error. This chain links TRBV7-7 with TRBJ2-5, with TRBD1 matching over 9 bases. This CDR3 region has 15 residues. Per germline, CDR1 SSHAT and CDR2 FNYEAQ (reference sequence). CDR3: CASSHGQGTQETQYF. The CDR3 region has the DNA TGTGCTAGCAGCCACGGACAGGGGACCCAAGAGACCCAGTACTTC.

The chain has TRBV11-2 and TRBJ2-3; 7 bases line up with TRBD2. The V gene's germline CDR1 is SGHAT and CDR2 FQNNGV. The CDR3 totals 16 residues. V lost 5 bases, J lost 1 base, and 9 bases stayed unmatched. The CDR3 region is CASSRSGLAGTDTQYF. In DNA form, the CDR3 reads TGTGCCAGCAGCCGCTCCGGTCTAGCGGGCACAGATACGCAGTATTTT.

V usage is TRBV5-5 and J usage is TRBJ2-1; TRBD2 matches 10 bases. This CDR3 has 16 residues. V gave up 6 bases and J gave up 5 bases; unmatched junction bases: 11. Germline assignment: CDR1 SGHKS and CDR2 YYEKEE (reference sequence). The CDR3 region has the DNA TGTGCCAGCATCCTGGGTGTAACTAGCGGGAACAATGAGCAGTTCTTC. Its translation: CASILGVTSGNNEQFF.

CDR3 in amino acids: CASRPQGAIEQFF. As DNA, the CDR3 is TGTGCCAGCAGGCCACAGGGGGCGATTGAGCAGTTCTTC. V gene TRBV28 combines with J gene TRBJ2-1, with 9 bases lining up with TRBD1. Trimming removed 6 bases from V and 9 bases from J; junction bases left unmatched: 6. The CDR3 consists of 13 residues. Per the germline V gene, CDR1 is MDHEN and CDR2 is SYDVKM.

This clonotype was detected only a few times. The chain carries TRBV9 and TRBJ2-2, with D perhaps matching TRBD1 (6 bases). This CDR3 contains 15 residues. Germline CDR1 is SGDLS and CDR2 is YYNGEE. V dropped 4 bases and J dropped 3 bases, with 13 bases sitting between them. CDR3: CASSPVGADTGELFF. The CDR3 region has the DNA TGTGCCAGCAGCCCCGTGGGGGCTGACACCGGGGAGCTGTTTTTT.

Only a few counts were recorded for this clonotype. The chain links TRBV12-3 or TRBV12-4 to TRBJ1-1; weak D call: TRBD1 (5 bases). This CDR3 is 15 amino acids long. The V end was cut by 3 bases, the J end by 0 bases, with 11 bases between. In nucleotides, the CDR3 is TGTGCCAGCAGTTTTGCGGGACTGATGAACACTGAAGCTTTCTTT. It encodes CASSFAGLMNTEAFF.

This clonotype has more than one count but fewer than ten. The chain joins TRBV15 to TRBJ2-3, with TRBD2 matching 7 bases. Germline loops: CDR1 LNHNV, CDR2 YYDKDF (reference sequence). The J segment lost 4 bases and the V segment lost 1 base, leaving 5 bases of the junction unmatched. This CDR3 has 15 amino acids. The CDR3 region is CATSRVAGVPDTQYF. As DNA, the CDR3 is TGTGCCACCAGCAGAGTGGCGGGGGTCCCAGATACGCAGTATTTT.

V is TRBV5-1 and J is TRBJ1-5; D remains ambiguous. Deletions cut 0 bases from V and 6 bases from J, with 10 bases between. CDR3 length: 14 amino acids. Germline CDR1 is SGHRS and CDR2 is YFSETQ. CDR3 nucleotides: TGCGCCAGCAGCTTGGTGCCAGGCACTCAGCCCCAGCATTTT. As protein: CASSLVPGTQPQHF. The complete variable domain, with remaining parts taken from reference TRBV5-1 and TRBJ1-5, reads KAGVTQTPRYLIKTRGQQVTLSCSPISGHRSVSWYQQTPGQGLQFLFEYFSETQRNKGNFPGRFSGRQFSNSRSEMNVSTLELGDSALYLCASSLVPGTQPQHFGDGTRLSIL.

In its sample, this clonotype was seen a few times. The chain carries TRBV18 and TRBJ1-2; D is ambiguous. This CDR3 contains 13 residues. CDR1 and CDR2 from the germline V gene are KGHSH and LQKENI. Between the trimmed V and J ends, which lost 2 bases and 4 bases, there was a span of 8 bases. The CDR3 loop is CASSPERRYGYTF. In DNA form, the CDR3 reads TGTGCCAGCTCACCAGAACGGCGCTATGGCTACACCTTC.

This chain connects TRBV6-2 or TRBV6-3 to TRBJ2-6; D is unclear. From germline, CDR1 is MNHEY and CDR2 SVGEGT. The CDR3 contains 12 residues. CDR3 region: CSCRSGANVLTF. The CDR3 nucleotides are TGTAGCTGTCGCTCTGGGGCCAACGTCCTGACTTTC.

Here the CDR3 reads CASSYRVGEQYF. The CDR3 DNA reads as TGTGCCAGCAGTTACAGGGTGGGAGAGCAGTACTTC. V is TRBV27 and J is TRBJ2-7; D is possibly TRBD1 (6 bases). This CDR3 region has 12 residues. Trimming cost V 4 bases and J 7 bases, with 11 bases left between them. Per germline, CDR1 MNHEY and CDR2 SMNVEV (reference sequence).